This T cell receptor (beta chain) was sequenced in a study of CD8 T cells in Susac syndrome. Findings and caveats of the study: The study recognized that its TCR sequencing and HLA analysis covered a relatively small number of individuals.

The T cells that were sequenced for TCR beta were CD8+ and CD4+ cells from blood. The CD8+ and CD4+ T cells were isolated magnetically using a negative isolation approach, whereas the TEMRA cells were enriched by FACS. CDR1 and CDR2 from the germline V gene are LNHNV and YYDKDF (reference sequence). V gave up 0 bases and J gave up 5 bases; unmatched junction bases: 10. The CDR3 covers 16 residues. A quantity of about 0.5 to 1 ug RNA underwent reverse transcription using random hexamers. immunoSEQ multiplex PCR amplified TCR beta CDR3 across 54 Vbeta, 13 Jbeta. TCRdb re-analysed the immunoSEQ multiplex PCR reads in MiXCR, keeping a single row per CDR3 protein. Among 95,000 to 150,000 distinct CDR3 sequences listed, 90% to 95% were seen once. With regard to this clonotype: Antigen: not known.

Sequencing used CD4+ T cells from PBMCs. The receptor's source is a human donor in good health. The V and J genes are TRBV15 and TRBJ2-7, with 7 positions matching TRBD1. This CDR3 is CATSREGGTGDDEQYF. Written as DNA, the CDR3 is TGTGCCACCAGCAGAGAGGGCGGAACAGGGGACGACGAGCAGTACTTC.